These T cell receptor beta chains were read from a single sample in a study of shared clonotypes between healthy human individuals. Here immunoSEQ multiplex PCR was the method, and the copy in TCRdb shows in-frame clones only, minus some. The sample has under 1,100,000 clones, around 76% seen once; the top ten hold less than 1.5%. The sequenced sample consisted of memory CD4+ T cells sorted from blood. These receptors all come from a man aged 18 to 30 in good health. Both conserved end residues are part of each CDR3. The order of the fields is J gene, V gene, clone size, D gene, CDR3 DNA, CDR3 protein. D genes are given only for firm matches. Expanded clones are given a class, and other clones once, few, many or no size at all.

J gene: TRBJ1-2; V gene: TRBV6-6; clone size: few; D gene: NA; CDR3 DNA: TGTGCCAGCAGTTCGGGACAACTAAGCGGCTACACCTTC; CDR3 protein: CASSSGQLSGYTF
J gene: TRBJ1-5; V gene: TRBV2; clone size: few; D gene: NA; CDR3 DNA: TGTGCCAGCAGTGAAGCGGAAAGGTATAGCAATCAGCCCCAGCATTTT; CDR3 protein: CASSEAERYSNQPQHF
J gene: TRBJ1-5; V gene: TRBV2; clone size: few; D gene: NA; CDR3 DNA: TGTGCCAGCAGCCAAACCTGGAGCAATCAGCCCCAGCATTTT; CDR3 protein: CASSQTWSNQPQHF
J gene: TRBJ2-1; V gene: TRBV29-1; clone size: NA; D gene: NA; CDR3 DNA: TGCAGCGTGAAATTGTGGAATGAGCAGTTCTTC; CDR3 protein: CSVKLWNEQFF
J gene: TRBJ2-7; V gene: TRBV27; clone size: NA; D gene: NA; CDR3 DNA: TGTGCCAGCAGTCACGAAGGGGGTAAGGTCTACGAGCAGTACTTC; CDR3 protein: CASSHEGGKVYEQYF
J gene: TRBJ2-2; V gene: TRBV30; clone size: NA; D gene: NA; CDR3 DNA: TGTGCCTGGAGTGTCGGTGGGGAGCTGTTTTTT; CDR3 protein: CAWSVGGELFF
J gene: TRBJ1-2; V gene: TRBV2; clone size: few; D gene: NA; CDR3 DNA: TGTGCCAGCAGTGAAGACAGCTATGGCTACACCTTC; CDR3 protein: CASSEDSYGYTF
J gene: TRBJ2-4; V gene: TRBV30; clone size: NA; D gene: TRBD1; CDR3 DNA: TGTGCCTGGAGTCCCGGGACAGAAAACATTCAGTACTTC; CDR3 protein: CAWSPGTENIQYF
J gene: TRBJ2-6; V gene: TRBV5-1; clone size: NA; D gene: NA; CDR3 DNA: TGCGCCAGCAGCTACGGCAGCCCCAGCTCTGGGGCCAACGTCCTGACTTTC; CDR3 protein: CASSYGSPSSGANVLTF
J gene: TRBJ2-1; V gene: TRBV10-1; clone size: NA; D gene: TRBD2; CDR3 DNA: TGCGCCAGGGAGCGGGACCTCTACAATGAGCAGTTCTTC; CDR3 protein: CARERDLYNEQFF
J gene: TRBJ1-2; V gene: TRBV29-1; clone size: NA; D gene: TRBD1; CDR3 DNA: TGCAGCGTTGAAGGCCTCGGACAGGGAACCTATGGCTACACCTTC; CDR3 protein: CSVEGLGQGTYGYTF
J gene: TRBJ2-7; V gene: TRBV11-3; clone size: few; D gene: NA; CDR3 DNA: TGTGCCAGCAGCTTAGACAGGGACTACGAGCAGTACTTC; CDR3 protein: CASSLDRDYEQYF
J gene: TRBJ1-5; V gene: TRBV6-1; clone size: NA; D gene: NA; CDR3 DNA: TGTGCCAGCAGTGAAAGGTTCCGACAGCAGCATTTT; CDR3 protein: CASSERFRQQHF
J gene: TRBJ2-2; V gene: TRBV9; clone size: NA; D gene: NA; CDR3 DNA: TGTGCCAGCACCGTGCACGTGAACACCGGGGAGCTGTTTTTT; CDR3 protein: CASTVHVNTGELFF
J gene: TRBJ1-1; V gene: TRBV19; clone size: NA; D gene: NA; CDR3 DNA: TGTGCCAGTACCGGGAGAGTTCGGACTGAAGCTTTCTTT; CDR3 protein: CASTGRVRTEAFF
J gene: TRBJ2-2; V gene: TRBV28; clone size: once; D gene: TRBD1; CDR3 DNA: TGTGCCAGCAGATTCCGGGACAGGCCATTCGGGGAGCTGTTTTTT; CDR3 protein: CASRFRDRPFGELFF
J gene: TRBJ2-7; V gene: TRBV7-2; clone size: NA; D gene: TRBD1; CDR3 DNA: TGTGCCAGCAGCGTAGCCGGGACAGCCTACGAGCAGTACTTC; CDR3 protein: CASSVAGTAYEQYF
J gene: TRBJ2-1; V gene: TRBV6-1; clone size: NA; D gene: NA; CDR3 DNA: TGTGCCAGCAGTGAAGGGTATGAGCAGTTCTTC; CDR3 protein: CASSEGYEQFF
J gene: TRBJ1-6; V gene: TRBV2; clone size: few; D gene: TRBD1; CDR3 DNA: TGTGCCAGCGTTGGACAGGGTTCAGCCCTCCACTTT; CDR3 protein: CASVGQGSALHF
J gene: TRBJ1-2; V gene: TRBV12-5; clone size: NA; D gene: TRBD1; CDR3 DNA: TGTGCTAGTGGCCGGGACAGGGGTTCGGGTCACTATGGCTACACCTTC; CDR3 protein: CASGRDRGSGHYGYTF
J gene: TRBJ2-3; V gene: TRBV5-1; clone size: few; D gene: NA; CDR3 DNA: TGCGCCAGCAGCCCGGGTAATGATGTCAGCACAGATACGCAGTATTTT; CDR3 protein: CASSPGNDVSTDTQYF
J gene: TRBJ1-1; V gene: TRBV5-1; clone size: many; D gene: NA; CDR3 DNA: TGCGCCAGCAGCCCGGGCCTCGGAGGCACTGAAGCTTTCTTT; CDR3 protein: CASSPGLGGTEAFF
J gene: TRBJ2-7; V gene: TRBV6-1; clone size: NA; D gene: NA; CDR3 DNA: TGTGCCAGCAGTGAAAGTTGGGCAGCAAGCTCCTACGAGCAGTACTTC; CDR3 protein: CASSESWAASSYEQYF
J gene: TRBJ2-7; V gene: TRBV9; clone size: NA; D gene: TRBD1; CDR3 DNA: TGTGCCAGCAGCGTGCTGGCAGGGGGCTTCTACGAGCAGTACTTC; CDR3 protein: CASSVLAGGFYEQYF
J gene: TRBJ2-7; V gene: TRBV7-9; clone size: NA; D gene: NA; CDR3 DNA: TGTGCCAGCAGCTCGTCCAGTGGCGAGCAGTACTTC; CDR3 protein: CASSSSSGEQYF
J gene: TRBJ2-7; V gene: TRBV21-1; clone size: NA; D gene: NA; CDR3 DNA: TGTGCCAGCAGCACTAGGGGACAGTTCCACGAGCAGTACTTC; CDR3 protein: CASSTRGQFHEQYF
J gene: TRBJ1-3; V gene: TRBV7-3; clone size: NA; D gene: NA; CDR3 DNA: TGTGCCAGCAGCTTAACGTTGACAGCGAACTCTGGAAACACCATATATTTT; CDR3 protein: CASSLTLTANSGNTIYF
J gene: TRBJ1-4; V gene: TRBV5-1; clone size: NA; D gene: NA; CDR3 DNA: TGCGCCAGCAGCTTGGCCCAGGGTACCTCAACTAATGAAAAACTGTTTTTT; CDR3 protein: CASSLAQGTSTNEKLFF
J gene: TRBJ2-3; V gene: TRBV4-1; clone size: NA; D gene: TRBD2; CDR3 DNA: TGCGCCAGCAGCCAAGTCGTCCTAGCGGGGGAAGATACGCAGTATTTT; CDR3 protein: CASSQVVLAGEDTQYF
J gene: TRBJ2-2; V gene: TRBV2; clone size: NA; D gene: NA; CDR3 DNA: TGTGCCAGCAGTGTCTATGGAGGGTCCACCGGGGAGCTGTTTTTT; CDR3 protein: CASSVYGGSTGELFF
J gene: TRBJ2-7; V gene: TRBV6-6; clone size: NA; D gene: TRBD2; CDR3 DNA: TGTGCCAGCAGACTAGCGGACTTAACCTACGAGCAGTACTTC; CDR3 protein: CASRLADLTYEQYF
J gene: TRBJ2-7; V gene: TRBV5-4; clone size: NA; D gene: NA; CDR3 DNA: TGTGCCAGCAGCCTTCTGACTAGGAGCTCCTACGAGCAGTACTTC; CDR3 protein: CASSLLTRSSYEQYF
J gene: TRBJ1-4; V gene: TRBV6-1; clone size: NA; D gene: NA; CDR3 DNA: TGTGCCAGCAGAACCGACAGGAGACCTAATGAAAAACTGTTTTTT; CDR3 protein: CASRTDRRPNEKLFF
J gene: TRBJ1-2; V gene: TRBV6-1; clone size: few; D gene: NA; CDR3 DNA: TGTGCCAGCAGTCAGGGGTTTGGCTACACCTTC; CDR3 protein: CASSQGFGYTF
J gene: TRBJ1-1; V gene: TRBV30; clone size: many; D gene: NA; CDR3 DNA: TGTGCCTGGAGCGCCTCAGTTGGTTCGCGGGCTTTCTTT; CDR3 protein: CAWSASVGSRAFF
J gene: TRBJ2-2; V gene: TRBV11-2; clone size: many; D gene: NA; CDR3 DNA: TGTGCCAGCAGCTCCACAGGGTTGGGCACCGGGGAGCTGTTTTTT; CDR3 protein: CASSSTGLGTGELFF
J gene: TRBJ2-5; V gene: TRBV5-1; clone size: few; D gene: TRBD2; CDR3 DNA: TGCGCCAGCAGTACCACCGCGGGGGGGCGAGAGACCCAGTACTTC; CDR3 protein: CASSTTAGGRETQYF
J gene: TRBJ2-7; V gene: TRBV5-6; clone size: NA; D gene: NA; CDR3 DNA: TGTGCCAGCAGCTTGTTTGTGACGGGACGCTACGAGCAGTACTTC; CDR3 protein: CASSLFVTGRYEQYF
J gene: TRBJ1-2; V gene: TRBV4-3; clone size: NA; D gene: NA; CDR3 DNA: TGCGCCAGCAGCCAAGATGCCCAGGGAGTAGGAGGCTACACCTTC; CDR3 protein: CASSQDAQGVGGYTF
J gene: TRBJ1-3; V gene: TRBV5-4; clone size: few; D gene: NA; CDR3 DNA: TGTGCCACCACCGCGGGCGGGACGATTAGAGGCACCATATATTTT; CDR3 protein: CATTAGGTIRGTIYF
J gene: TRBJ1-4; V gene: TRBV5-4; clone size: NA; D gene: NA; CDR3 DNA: TGTGCCAGCAGCTTGGGGACTGCCCCGTCGGGAAAACTGTTTTTT; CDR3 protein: CASSLGTAPSGKLFF
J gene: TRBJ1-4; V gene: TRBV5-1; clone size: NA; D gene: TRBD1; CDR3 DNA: TGCGCCAGCAGTTACAGGGGGCAAGCGTCTAATGAAAAACTGTTTTTT; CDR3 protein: CASSYRGQASNEKLFF
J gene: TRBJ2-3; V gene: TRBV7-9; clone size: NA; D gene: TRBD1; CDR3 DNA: TGTGCCAGCAGCTTACAGGGGGCAGGGGATACGCAGTATTTT; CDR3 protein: CASSLQGAGDTQYF